A single sample gave rise to the 15 T cell receptor beta chains below, sequenced in a study of T cell responses to AZD1222 COVID-19 vaccine (dated by TCRdb to about 2021). Library preparation was by the immunoSEQ multiplex PCR assay. TCRdb's version of the immuneACCESS table is confined to in-frame rearrangements and falls short of the full clone set. An unresolved V gene accounts for under half of the shortfall where checked; the remainder is of unknown origin. The sample has about 200,000 clones on record, around 92% of them singletons. In total, the top ten clones hold roughly 1.4% of the sample. This sample's time point label indicates: baseline before first vaccination. The starting material was peripheral blood, obtained on day 0 of AZD1222 vaccination. The receptors shown here come from an adult in good health.

This clone has a single count. This sequence joins TRBV19 and TRBJ1-2; possibly TRBD1 for D (5 bases). Per the germline V gene, CDR1 is LNHDA and CDR2 is SQIVND (reference sequence). This CDR3 spans 14 amino acids. V was trimmed by 3 bases and J by 7 bases, leaving 15 bases between them. The CDR3 loop is CASSMLPGPGGYTF. The CDR3 DNA is TGTGCCAGTAGTATGTTGCCAGGGCCGGGTGGCTACACCTTC.

The rearrangement joins TRBV3-1 (or the pseudogene TRBV3-2) to TRBJ1-4, with D perhaps matching TRBD1 (5 bases). CDR1 is LGHDT, CDR2 YNNKEL, per germline (reference sequence). V lost 2 bases to trimming and J lost 6 bases, with 13 bases between them. CDR3 length: 15 amino acids. DNA of the CDR3: TGTGCCAGCAGCCAAACGCAGGGTTTGGATGAAAAACTGTTTTTT. This translates into CASSQTQGLDEKLFF.

The genes are TRBV6-1 and TRBJ1-1, with 8 positions matching TRBD1. The germline CDR1 and CDR2 sequences are MNHNS and SASEGT. The CDR3 runs 16 residues. V shed 1 base and J 4 bases; nucleotides not matched to a gene: 8. CDR3 nucleotide sequence: TGTGCCAGCAGTGAAGGTTGGGCAGGGGGCAGCACTGAAGCTTTCTTT. This translates into CASSEGWAGGSTEAFF.

The chain joins TRBV11-2 to TRBJ2-7; no firm D call. Germline V gene data show CDR1 as SGHAT and CDR2 as FQNNGV. V was cut by 3 bases and J by 3 bases, with 9 bases left in between. The CDR3 has 13 amino acids. The CDR3 coding sequence is TGTGCCAGCAGCTTGCAAAGAGGCTACGAGCAGTACTTC. This encodes CASSLQRGYEQYF.

This chain joins TRBV19 and TRBJ1-5; perhaps TRBD1 as D (6 bases). This CDR3 comprises 15 residues. Trimming shortened V by 5 bases and J by 1 base, and 12 bases separated the two germline ends. Germline V gives CDR1 LNHDA, CDR2 SQIVND (reference sequence). This CDR3 reads CASSPDRRSNQPQHF. CDR3 nucleotides: TGTGCCAGTAGTCCGGACAGAAGGAGCAATCAGCCCCAGCATTTT.

This chain connects TRBV7-2 to TRBJ1-2; D may be TRBD1 (6 bases). The CDR3 runs 14 residues. Between the trimmed V and J ends, which lost 6 bases and 8 bases, there was a span of 19 bases. Germline V gene lookup returns CDR1 SGHTA and CDR2 FQGNSA. CDR3 in DNA: TGTGCCAGCAGTATAATCCAGGGGTTGAGGGGCTACACCTTC. It yields the protein CASSIIQGLRGYTF.

This chain links TRBV5-1 with TRBJ1-4, with a weak D call TRBD1 (5 bases). The CDR3 is 16 amino acids. Germline V gene data show CDR1 as SGHRS and CDR2 as YFSETQ. Trimming removed 1 base at V and 2 bases at J, with 12 bases between. CDR3 DNA: TGCGCCAGCAGCTTGTCTGGGGGTTCTACTAATGAAAAACTGTTTTTT. It yields the protein CASSLSGGSTNEKLFF.

The chain links TRBV12-2 to TRBJ1-5; the table's D call TRBD1 went unverified against the DNA. TRBV12-2 is designated a pseudogene. The CDR3 spans 18 residues. DNA of the CDR3: TGTGCAAGTCGCTTAGCGCTCCCTCAGGGGGATCGGGAGCAGCCCCAGCATTTT. Translation: CASRLALPQGDREQPQHF.

The V call is TRBV9, the J call TRBJ1-3, with D possibly TRBD1 on 6 matching bases. V lost 4 bases to trimming and J lost 0 bases, with 11 bases between them. The length of the CDR3 is 15 residues. Germline-derived CDR1 and CDR2 are SGDLS and YYNGEE. DNA of the CDR3: TGTGCCAGCAGCTCCCGGACAGACTCTGGAAACACCATATATTTT. This codes for CASSSRTDSGNTIYF.

The count of this clone is one. The CDR3 here is CASSLDRPGKLFF. DNA of the CDR3: TGTGCCAGCAGCTTAGACAGGCCGGGGAAACTGTTTTTT. The chain joins TRBV11-2 to TRBJ1-4; D is unresolved. The germline gives CDR1 SGHAT, CDR2 FQNNGV. CDR3 length: 13 residues. Trimming removed 0 bases at V and 11 bases at J, with 10 bases between.

This chain joins TRBV10-1 and TRBJ2-1; 7 nucleotides line up with TRBD1. The CDR3 runs 14 residues. Trimming took 5 bases from V and 8 from J; bases not matched to a gene: 9. Germline V gene lookup returns CDR1 WNHNN and CDR2 SYGVQD (reference sequence). Here the CDR3 reads CASSRQGNWDEQFF. The CDR3 nucleotides read TGCGCCAGCAGTAGACAGGGTAATTGGGATGAGCAGTTCTTC.

The chain employs TRBV3-1 (or the pseudogene TRBV3-2) and TRBJ2-3; 10 bases align to TRBD1. Germline loops: CDR1 LGHDT, CDR2 YNNKEL (reference sequence). The CDR3 sequence is 15 residues long. Trimming removed 1 base from V and 6 bases from J; junction bases left unmatched: 4. The CDR3 DNA sequence: TGTGCCAGCAGCCAAGGGACAGGGGGGTACGATACGCAGTATTTT. This codes for CASSQGTGGYDTQYF.

This chain uses TRBV5-1 with TRBJ1-6; D remains ambiguous. Germline V gene data show CDR1 as SGHRS and CDR2 as YFSETQ. This CDR3 has 14 residues. Between the trimmed V and J ends, which lost 0 bases and 2 bases, there was a span of 3 bases. The CDR3 region has the DNA TGCGCCAGCAGCTTGGATGCCTATAATTCACCCCTCCACTTT. Its translation is CASSLDAYNSPLHF.

This clone was seen more than once but under ten times. The chain employs TRBV18 and TRBJ1-2; D remains unclear. Germline CDR1 reads KGHSH; CDR2 reads LQKENI. The ends were cut back, 3 bases at V and 4 bases at J, with 9 bases in the middle. CDR3 length equals 13 residues. CDR3 protein: CASSPAVAYGYTF. CDR3 in DNA: TGTGCCAGCTCACCGGCAGTGGCCTATGGCTACACCTTC.

This clone was recorded a few times. This chain uses TRBV7-8 with TRBJ2-1; unclear D gene. Trimming took 1 base from V and 7 from J, leaving 11 bases between them. The CDR3 is 14 amino acids. In germline, CDR1 is SGHVS, CDR2 FQNEAQ. CDR3 nucleotide sequence: TGTGCCAGCAGCTTAGGGCAGGTCGTTAATGAGCAGTTCTTC. It yields the protein CASSLGQVVNEQFF.